The clone carrying this TCR beta chain has at least ten counts. Its matching antigen is unknown. This sample stems from a study of response to subunit inactivated influenza vaccine. Each CDR3 protein gets one entry after TCRdb re-called the RT-PCR reads with MiXCR. This sample carries 530,000 or so distinct CDR3 sequences, about an eighth of them seen once, and the ten largest clones take more than 8.5%. The CDR3 sequence is 12 residues long. V lost 6 bases and J lost 14; bases outside the gene matches: 5. Germline loops: CDR1 MGHDK, CDR2 SYGVNS. Study-level points and caveats: Authors suggested each seasonal influenza vaccination recruits few new T cells.

This clonotype originated in a man aged 50 to 59 who received an inactivated influenza vaccine. This rearrangement joins TRBV25-1 to TRBJ2-2; 11 bases match TRBD1. The specimen was PBMCs from blood, collected on the day of vaccination. The CDR3 DNA is TGTGCCAGCAGCCGGGGACAGGGGGGACTGTTTTTT. This sequence encodes CASSRGQGGLFF.